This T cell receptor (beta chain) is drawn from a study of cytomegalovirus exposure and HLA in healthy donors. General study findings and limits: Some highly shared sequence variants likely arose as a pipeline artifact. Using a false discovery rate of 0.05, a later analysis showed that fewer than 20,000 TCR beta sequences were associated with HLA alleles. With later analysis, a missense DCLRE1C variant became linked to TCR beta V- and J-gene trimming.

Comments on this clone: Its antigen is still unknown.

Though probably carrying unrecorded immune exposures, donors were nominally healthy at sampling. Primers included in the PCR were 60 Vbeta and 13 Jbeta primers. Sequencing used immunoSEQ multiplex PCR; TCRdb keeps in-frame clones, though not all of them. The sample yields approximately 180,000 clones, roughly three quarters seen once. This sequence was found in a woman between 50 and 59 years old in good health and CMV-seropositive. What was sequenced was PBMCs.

CDR3 loop: CASSLVGPDTQYF. The DNA of the CDR3 is TGTGCCAGCAGCTTAGTGGGGCCAGATACGCAGTATTTT. The V call is TRBV7-8, the J call TRBJ2-3, with D perhaps TRBD1 (5 bases). Germline V gives CDR1 SGHVS, CDR2 FQNEAQ. This CDR3 has 13 amino acids. V lost 1 base and J 4 bases, leaving 6 bases between the germline ends.